This is a list of T cell receptor beta chains from one sample in a study of Ad26.COV2.S vaccination and SARS-CoV-2 variants. Repertoires were generated with immunoSEQ multiplex PCR, while TCRdb's copy carries only in-frame clones and drops some. The sample carries about 370,000 clones, 80% to 90% recorded once. Specimen: peripheral blood, collected in a trial of Ad26.COV2.S vaccine versus placebo. Receptor source: a person aged 18 to 65 who received the Ad26.COV2.S COVID-19 vaccine or a placebo. Each CDR3 is given without its conserved first and last residue. A D gene is named only where the DNA matches it firmly.

J gene | D gene | V gene | CDR3 protein
TRBJ1-6 | . | TRBV20-1 | SASIRTNSPLH
TRBJ2-7 | TRBD1 | TRBV6-2/TRBV6-3 | ASSSPSTGTYEQY
TRBJ2-3 | TRBD2 | TRBV14 | ASSQRLAASTDTQY
TRBJ2-7 | . | TRBV10-2 | ASMYGTLTYEQY
TRBJ2-7 | TRBD1 | TRBV7-6 | ASSDRQGNEQY
TRBJ2-3 | . | TRBV6-5 | ASTPFHDTQY
TRBJ1-6 | . | TRBV6-5 | ASRRRESGNSPLH
TRBJ2-3 | . | TRBV18 | ASSPWARSTDTQY
TRBJ1-5 | . | TRBV24-1 | ATSDGVGNQPQH
TRBJ1-1 | . | TRBV7-8 | ASSLGGVMNTEAF
TRBJ2-1 | TRBD1 | TRBV7-9 | ASSPRTGKTYNEQF
TRBJ2-7 | . | TRBV5-1 | ASSLGYEQY
TRBJ2-3 | TRBD1 | TRBV11-1 | ASSSQTGVTDTQY
TRBJ1-6 | TRBD1 | TRBV20-1 | SANDRGANSPLH
TRBJ2-1 | TRBD2 | TRBV15 | ATSRGYLGTSGAYNEQF
TRBJ2-1 | . | TRBV7-9 | ASSIQGGNEQF
TRBJ2-7 | . | TRBV3-1/TRBV3-2 | ASSPRTGDYEQY
TRBJ2-1 | . | TRBV9 | ASSVDQGNEQF
TRBJ2-7 | TRBD1 | TRBV19 | ASRRQGFAYEQY
TRBJ1-1 | TRBD1 | TRBV18 | ASSSGQGGGATEAF
TRBJ1-1 | . | TRBV18 | ASSPRTGTPLEAF
TRBJ2-7 | . | TRBV2 | ASSRRGLNEQY
TRBJ1-5 | . | TRBV5-8 | ASSPDGYSNQPQH
TRBJ1-6 | TRBD1 | TRBV7-2 | ASSLGTGLHSPLH
TRBJ1-2 | . | TRBV19 | ASSPDRGTGGYT
TRBJ2-1 | . | TRBV3-1/TRBV3-2 | ASSQDFDGEKQF
TRBJ1-6 | . | TRBV18 | ASSLSGADSPLH
TRBJ2-3 | TRBD2 | TRBV7-9 | ASSKRGGTDTQY
TRBJ1-6 | . | TRBV23-1 | ASSQANEGFTIGLNSPLH
TRBJ2-1 | TRBD1 | TRBV6-5 | ASSYAWTGGWNEQF
TRBJ1-3 | . | TRBV11-2 | ASSLGTHLVRYSGNTIY
TRBJ2-7 | . | TRBV19 | ASSVLQGYEQY
TRBJ2-3 | . | TRBV27 | ASSLSGKDTQY
TRBJ1-1 | TRBD1 | TRBV5-8 | ASSFGTGRYTEAF
TRBJ2-7 | . | TRBV4-2 | ASSQDRTGEQY
TRBJ1-4 | . | TRBV5-4 | ASSTGGATNEKLF
TRBJ2-7 | . | TRBV7-7 | ASSLGRGPLYEQY
TRBJ1-1 | . | TRBV7-2 | ASSLEWGGTEAF
TRBJ1-1 | TRBD1 | TRBV19 | ASSLRGRNTEAF
TRBJ2-2 | . | TRBV6-4 | ASSVGPETGELF
TRBJ1-3 | . | TRBV7-8 | ASSPEAGNTIY
TRBJ1-2 | TRBD1 | TRBV6-4 | ASSDRDRGNYGYT
TRBJ1-2 | TRBD1 | TRBV4-1 | ASSQGTGGASYT
TRBJ1-1 | . | TRBV7-9 | ASSLVVLGTEAF
TRBJ1-2 | TRBD1 | TRBV2 | ARQGDYGYT
TRBJ2-6 | . | TRBV4-3 | ASSQDVFSGANVLT
TRBJ2-7 | TRBD2 | TRBV3-1/TRBV3-2 | ASSSTGTSFEQY
TRBJ1-6 | . | TRBV11-1 | ASSLLTGNSPLH
TRBJ1-1 | TRBD1 | TRBV24-1 | ATSDAPLGPGGRIAKMNTEAF
TRBJ1-4 | . | TRBV3-1/TRBV3-2 | ASSHDRSSTNEKLF